This T cell receptor (beta chain) originates from a study of T cell responses to AZD1222 COVID-19 vaccine. About the research overall: Samples with a second dose at about 4 or about 12 weeks were pooled together. Study-wide results and limits: It was only after the peak T cell response that any repertoires were sampled.

The CDR3 is 13 residues long. Trimming took off 5 bases at V and 1 base at J, with 6 bases between the two ends. Germline V lookup: CDR1 LNHDA, CDR2 SQIVND (reference sequence). This clone was observed once. No antigen is known for it. The data were produced by immunoSEQ multiplex PCR, yet TCRdb's version contains in-frame clones alone and is incomplete. The table includes about 130,000 clones, around 90% detected once. Sequenced here: peripheral blood, sampled on day 0 of AZD1222 vaccination. The clonotype was recovered from an adult in good health. The chain has TRBV19 and TRBJ1-5; D remains ambiguous. The CDR3, as DNA: TGTGCCAGTAGTCAAAGGAGCAATCAGCCCCAGCATTTT. This codes for CASSQRSNQPQHF.